The sequence of this T cell receptor (beta chain) was determined in a study of T-cell memory formation after mild COVID-19. CDR3 length: 14 amino acids. Between the trimmed V and J ends, which lost 6 bases and 5 bases, there was a span of 13 bases. Germline V gives CDR1 MNHEY, CDR2 SVGAGI. Notes on the study in general: Confirmation was lacking for SARS-CoV-2 specificity of second-wave clones that peaked on day 37.

TCRdb processed the 5' RACE reads anew with MiXCR; each CDR3 protein has one entry. The sample has approximately 500,000 distinct CDR3 sequences; more than 20% are singletons. A word on this clonotype: Its antigen is unidentified.

Sequenced: PBMCs or a T cell subset sorted from them (not recorded which). This chain links TRBV6-5 with TRBJ2-2; maybe TRBD1 (5 bases). The source is an adult woman who had mild COVID-19 (a few samples of this study predate the infection). Cell type and time point are not known. The CDR3 nucleotides read TGTGCCAGCAGCCTAAAGCAGGGTACCGGGGAGCTGTTTTTT. It is translated as CASSLKQGTGELFF.